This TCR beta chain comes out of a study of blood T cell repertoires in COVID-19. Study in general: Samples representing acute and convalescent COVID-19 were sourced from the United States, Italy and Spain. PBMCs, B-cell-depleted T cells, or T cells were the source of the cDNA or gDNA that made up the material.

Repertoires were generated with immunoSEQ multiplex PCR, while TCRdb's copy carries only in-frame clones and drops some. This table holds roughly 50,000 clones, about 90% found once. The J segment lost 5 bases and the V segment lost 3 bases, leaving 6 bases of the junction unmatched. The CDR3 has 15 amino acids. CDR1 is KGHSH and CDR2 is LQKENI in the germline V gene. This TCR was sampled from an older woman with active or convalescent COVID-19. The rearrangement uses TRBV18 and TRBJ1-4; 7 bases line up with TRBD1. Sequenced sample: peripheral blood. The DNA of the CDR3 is TGTGCCAGCTCACCCCCCGGGACAGACAATGAAAAACTGTTTTTT. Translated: CASSPPGTDNEKLFF. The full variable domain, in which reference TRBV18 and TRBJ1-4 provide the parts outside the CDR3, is NAGVMQNPRHLVRRRGQEARLRCSPMKGHSHVYWYRQLPEEGLKFMVYLQKENIIDESGMPKERFSAEFPKEGPSILRIQQVVRGDSAAYFCASSPPGTDNEKLFFGSGTQLSVL.